This T cell receptor beta chain was profiled in a study of blood T cells in healthy people across ages. It was with a sample-barcoded 5' primer and a J-beta primer mix that a second PCR of roughly 7 to 12 cycles was run. Carrying 12 random nucleotides, a template-switch adaptor labeled each individual cDNA molecule. Each CDR3 protein is one row after TCRdb ran MiXCR on the 5' RACE reads. The data hold almost 550,000 distinct CDR3 sequences, with approximately 25% observed a single time. The V gene's germline CDR1 is LGHNA and CDR2 YSLEER. The CDR3 runs to 15 residues. Trimming stripped 4 bases from V and 8 bases from J, with 18 bases between. This clonotype was seen many times. Separately, the same data were catalogued under a study of T cells of mothers and their children.

The chain uses TRBV4-3 and TRBJ2-1; D may be TRBD1 (5 bases). Sequenced material: blood. The clonotype originates from a boy younger than 18 in good health. In DNA form, the CDR3 reads TGCGCCAGCAGCCTGGGGCGCAGTCCGGACCATGAGCAGTTCTTC. Its translation is CASSLGRSPDHEQFF.